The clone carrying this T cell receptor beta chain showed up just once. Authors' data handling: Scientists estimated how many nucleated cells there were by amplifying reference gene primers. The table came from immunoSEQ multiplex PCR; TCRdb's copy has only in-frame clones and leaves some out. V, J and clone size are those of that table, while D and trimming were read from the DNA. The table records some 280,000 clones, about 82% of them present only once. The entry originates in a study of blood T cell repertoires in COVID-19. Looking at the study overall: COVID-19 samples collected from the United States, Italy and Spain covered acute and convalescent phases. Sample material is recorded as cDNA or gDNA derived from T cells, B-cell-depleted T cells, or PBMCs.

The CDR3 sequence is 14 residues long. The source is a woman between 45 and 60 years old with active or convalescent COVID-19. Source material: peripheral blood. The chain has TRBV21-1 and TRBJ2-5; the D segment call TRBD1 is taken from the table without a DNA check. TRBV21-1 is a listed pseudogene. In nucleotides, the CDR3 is TGTGCCAGCAGCAGCGAACAGGGGTCGGAGACCCAGTACTTC. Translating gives CASSSEQGSETQYF.